One TCR beta chain is described in this entry. Its target is not known. Germline V CDR1 and CDR2: SNHLY, FYNNEI. The J segment lost 2 bases and the V segment lost 0 bases, leaving 5 bases of the junction unmatched. The CDR3 is 16 amino acids. A 1 in 200,000 to 1 in 1 million T cell depth was the sequencing target. The protocol was immunoSEQ multiplex PCR, while the TCRdb copy is restricted to in-frame clones and leaves out a portion. The data contain about 200,000 clones, roughly 77% of them seen just once; the ten biggest clones take up roughly 5.8%. This record comes from a study of cytotoxic CD8 clonotypes in ibrutinib-treated CLL. Study context: Among the patients, about a dozen presented as relapsed/refractory and 15 as treatment-naive; 17 showed unmutated IGHV. The study's findings and limits: Patients had baseline clonality above age-matched healthy donors, and this clonality moved with circulating CD8+ T-cell counts. Public clonotypes showed up rarely, and on treatment they shrank or held steady.

The sample in question was PBMCs, obtained after 12 months of ibrutinib treatment. The sequence was collected from a human donor with chronic lymphocytic leukemia. This chain links TRBV2 with TRBJ2-7; TRBD1 aligns across 9 bases. CDR3 loop: CASSEAKHRGPYEQYF. Here the CDR3 DNA reads TGTGCCAGCAGTGAAGCCAAGCACAGGGGGCCCTACGAGCAGTACTTC.